These 10 T cell receptor beta chains share one sample of origin, sequenced in a study of shared clonotypes between healthy human individuals. Naive CD8 cells comprised CD45RO-negative, CCR7-positively selected cells, excluding terminally differentiated effector memory CD45RA+ cells. Profiled with immunoSEQ multiplex PCR; TCRdb holds only in-frame clones, not every one. The repertoire holds 1.5 million to 2.5 million clones, with about 94% as singletons. The sample comprised naive CD8+ T cells sorted from blood. These receptors were taken from a man between 18 and 29 years old in good health.

Worth noting for this clone: The sample has other DNA sequences that encode this CDR3 too. V usage is TRBV7-9 and J usage is TRBJ2-3, with no clear D. CDR3 length equals 13 residues. Germline CDR1 SEHNR, CDR2 FQNEAQ (reference sequence). With 5 bases removed from V and 1 base from J, the gap between germline ends came to 7 bases. CDR3 amino acids: CASSLPRTDTQYF. CDR3 nucleotide sequence: TGTGCCAGCAGCCTCCCCCGCACAGATACGCAGTATTTT.

The DNA for the CDR3 is TGTGCCTGGAGTCGAGGACAGGAACAAGAGACCCAGTACTTC. Protein: CAWSRGQEQETQYF. The rearrangement uses TRBV30 and TRBJ2-5, with 7 bases fitting TRBD1. Germline CDR1 is GTSNPN and CDR2 is SVGIG (reference sequence). The CDR3 runs to 14 residues. V shed 2 bases and J 2 bases; nucleotides not matched to a gene: 5.

This rearrangement joins TRBV10-1 to TRBJ2-1, with 9 bases fitting TRBD1. Germline CDR1 reads WNHNN; CDR2 reads SYGVQD (reference sequence). This CDR3 has 14 residues. V lost 5 bases and J lost 4; bases outside the gene matches: 3. For the CDR3, the DNA is TGCGCCAGCAGTTCCGACAGGGGGTACAATGAGCAGTTCTTC. Translating it yields CASSSDRGYNEQFF.

The V gene is TRBV27, the J gene TRBJ1-4; TRBD1 is a possible D gene (5 bases). The germline CDR1 and CDR2 sequences are MNHEY and SMNVEV (reference sequence). V lost 8 bases and J lost 5, with 15 bases in between. The length of the CDR3 is 14 residues. The CDR3 bases are TGTGCCAGCGGCCTAGGGGCCAGGAATGAAAAACTGTTTTTT. It translates to CASGLGARNEKLFF.

The gene calls are TRBV10-3 and TRBJ2-7; TRBD2 might be the D (5 bases). This CDR3 comprises 13 residues. Trimming removed 7 bases at V and 4 bases at J, with 14 bases between. Germline V lookup: CDR1 ENHRY, CDR2 SYGVKD. CDR3 in amino acids: CAITRGSGYEQYF. The CDR3 bases are TGTGCCATCACCCGGGGATCGGGGTACGAGCAGTACTTC.

This chain connects TRBV7-9 to TRBJ2-5; 10 bases map to TRBD1. The CDR3 extends over 16 amino acids. Germline V CDR1 and CDR2: SEHNR, FQNEAQ (reference sequence). Trimming took 4 bases from V and 5 from J; bases not matched to a gene: 10. The CDR3 DNA follows: TGTGCCAGCAGCTCGAGGGACAGGGGAGCTTTGGAGACCCAGTACTTC. The encoded protein is CASSSRDRGALETQYF.

The chain couples TRBV5-1 to TRBJ2-2, with D perhaps assigned TRBD1 or TRBD2 (5 bases each). Germline loops: CDR1 SGHRS, CDR2 YFSETQ. The V and J ends lost 4 bases and 4 bases respectively, with 11 bases between them. This CDR3 is 14 amino acids long. In nucleotides, the CDR3 is TGCGCCAGCAGCCTGGATGGGGGCACCGGGGAGCTGTTTTTT. It specifies CASSLDGGTGELFF. The full variable domain, its missing parts supplied by reference TRBV5-1 and TRBJ2-2, is KAGVTQTPRYLIKTRGQQVTLSCSPISGHRSVSWYQQTPGQGLQFLFEYFSETQRNKGNFPGRFSGRQFSNSRSEMNVSTLELGDSALYLCASSLDGGTGELFFGEGSRLTVL.

V and J are TRBV4-3 and TRBJ2-7, with a tentative D call TRBD1 (5 bases). V was cut by 0 bases and J by 5 bases, with 20 bases left in between. The CDR3 sequence is 17 residues long. Germline CDR1 is LGHNA and CDR2 is YSLEER. DNA of the CDR3: TGCGCCAGCAGCCAAGATCGGACACATCCATCCTTCCACGAGCAGTACTTC. It specifies CASSQDRTHPSFHEQYF.

Turning to this clone: Other DNA sequences in the sample encode the same CDR3. The chain uses TRBV7-9 and TRBJ1-1, with unresolved D. The CDR3 loop spans 13 amino acids. The V gene lost 4 bases and the J gene lost 2 bases, with 8 bases spanning the gap. The germline gives CDR1 SEHNR, CDR2 FQNEAQ (reference sequence). The CDR3 coding sequence is TGTGCCAGCAGCTCACCTGAAAACACTGAAGCTTTCTTT. It is translated as CASSSPENTEAFF.

The CDR3 is CASSPNSGNTIYF. Written as DNA, the CDR3 is TGTGCCAGCAGTCCTAATTCTGGAAACACCATATATTTT. The chain has TRBV27 and TRBJ1-3, with D uncertain. Germline CDR1 is MNHEY and CDR2 is SMNVEV (reference sequence). The CDR3 contains 13 residues. V was shortened by 5 bases and J by 1 base, with 6 bases between the two germline ends.